The count of the clone carrying this T cell receptor (beta chain) is one. CDR3 length equals 15 residues. V dropped 1 base and J dropped 0; count of bases not matched to a gene: 1. Germline CDR1 reads SGHRS; CDR2 reads YFSETQ. This specimen comes from a study of T cell repertoires in ileal Crohn's disease. Study overall: Every patient was operated on for stricturing (61%) or penetrating (39%) complications.

The protocol was immunoSEQ multiplex PCR, while the TCRdb copy is restricted to in-frame clones and leaves out a portion. The sample has more than 13,000 clones; around 80% are singletons. Time point in this sample: neoterminal ileum biopsy at postoperative endoscopy, about 6 months after surgery. The source material was ileal tissue. The genes are TRBV5-1 and TRBJ2-3; 8 nucleotides line up with TRBD2. This TCR came from an adult with Crohn's disease. CDR3 amino acids: CASSLREGSTDTQYF. DNA of the CDR3: TGCGCCAGCAGCTTGCGGGAGGGGAGCACAGATACGCAGTATTTT.